These T cell receptor beta chains were read from a single sample in a study of T-cell memory formation after mild COVID-19. TCRdb fed the 5' RACE reads into MiXCR, producing one record per CDR3 protein. The data contain approximately 260,000 distinct CDR3 sequences, 15% to 20% of them seen just once; the ten biggest clones take up roughly 22%. Source material: PBMCs or a T cell subset sorted from them (not recorded which). These receptors originate from a young man who had mild COVID-19 (a few samples of this study predate the infection). Cell type and time point are not known. Both conserved end residues are part of each CDR3. The order of the fields is CDR3 protein, CDR3 DNA, D gene, clone size, V gene, J gene. D genes are given only for firm matches. Not every row has a clone size; where given, it reads once, few, many or a size class.

cdr3_aa: CASSQGQGETQYF
cdr3_nt: TGTGCCAGCAGCCAGGGACAGGGAGAGACCCAGTACTTC
d_call: TRBD1
clone_size: few
v_call: TRBV7-2
j_call: TRBJ2-5

cdr3_aa: CASSLDVSGGDTQYF
cdr3_nt: TGCGCCAGCAGCTTGGATGTTAGCGGGGGAGATACGCAGTATTTT
d_call: TRBD2
clone_size: .
v_call: TRBV5-1
j_call: TRBJ2-3

cdr3_aa: CSASNGGFDEQFF
cdr3_nt: TGCAGTGCCTCCAACGGGGGGTTCGATGAGCAGTTCTTC
d_call: TRBD2
clone_size: many
v_call: TRBV20-1
j_call: TRBJ2-1

cdr3_aa: CSARDDGLGQGPLYEQYF
cdr3_nt: TGCAGTGCTAGAGATGACGGTTTGGGACAGGGGCCCCTCTACGAGCAGTACTTC
d_call: TRBD1
clone_size: few
v_call: TRBV20-1
j_call: TRBJ2-7

cdr3_aa: CASLGQTGGGYTF
cdr3_nt: TGTGCCAGCCTGGGGCAGACCGGAGGGGGCTACACCTTC
d_call: .
clone_size: .
v_call: TRBV6-1
j_call: TRBJ1-2

cdr3_aa: CASSPNSQPQHF
cdr3_nt: TGTGCCAGCAGCCCGAACAGTCAGCCCCAGCATTTT
d_call: .
clone_size: once
v_call: TRBV7-9
j_call: TRBJ1-5

cdr3_aa: CASSLRGGLAERTDTQYF
cdr3_nt: TGTGCCAGCAGTCTAAGGGGAGGGCTAGCTGAGCGCACAGATACGCAGTATTTT
d_call: TRBD2
clone_size: .
v_call: TRBV7-3
j_call: TRBJ2-3

cdr3_aa: CASSQGETALFTF
cdr3_nt: TGTGCCAGCAGCCAAGGTGAAACTGCTCTTTTCACCTTC
d_call: .
clone_size: .
v_call: TRBV3-1
j_call: TRBJ1-2

cdr3_aa: CASSLGTYTDTQYF
cdr3_nt: TGCGCCAGCAGCCTAGGGACTTACACAGATACGCAGTATTTT
d_call: .
clone_size: few
v_call: TRBV5-1
j_call: TRBJ2-3

cdr3_aa: CASSLASSYNSPLHF
cdr3_nt: TGTGCCAGCAGTTTGGCTAGCTCCTATAATTCACCCCTCCACTTT
d_call: .
clone_size: many
v_call: TRBV12-3/TRBV12-4
j_call: TRBJ1-6

cdr3_aa: CASSPGLRGRVGTEAFF
cdr3_nt: TGTGCCAGCAGCCCCGGACTCCGAGGAAGGGTAGGCACTGAAGCTTTCTTT
d_call: .
clone_size: .
v_call: TRBV4-2
j_call: TRBJ1-1

cdr3_aa: CASSQSSGSYNEQFF
cdr3_nt: TGCGCCAGCAGCCAGTCGTCGGGCTCCTACAATGAGCAGTTCTTC
d_call: .
clone_size: many
v_call: TRBV5-1
j_call: TRBJ2-1

cdr3_aa: CASSFSPGGEAFF
cdr3_nt: TGTGCCAGCAGCTTTTCGCCCGGGGGTGAAGCTTTCTTT
d_call: .
clone_size: .
v_call: TRBV7-2
j_call: TRBJ1-1

cdr3_aa: CASGTQGNEQFF
cdr3_nt: TGTGCCAGCGGGACCCAAGGCAATGAGCAGTTCTTC
d_call: .
clone_size: .
v_call: TRBV12-3/TRBV12-4
j_call: TRBJ2-1

cdr3_aa: CASSFGGVYNEQFF
cdr3_nt: TGTGCCAGCAGTTTCGGGGGGGTGTACAATGAGCAGTTCTTC
d_call: TRBD2
clone_size: many
v_call: TRBV28
j_call: TRBJ2-1

cdr3_aa: CATSRGSWERTDTQYF
cdr3_nt: TGTGCCACCAGCAGAGGTTCATGGGAGCGCACAGATACGCAGTATTTT
d_call: .
clone_size: .
v_call: TRBV15
j_call: TRBJ2-3

cdr3_aa: CASSLVGGVTDTQYF
cdr3_nt: TGTGCCAGCAGCTTAGTCGGGGGGGTCACAGATACGCAGTATTTT
d_call: TRBD2
clone_size: .
v_call: TRBV7-2
j_call: TRBJ2-3

cdr3_aa: CASSQEGATVPEKLFF
cdr3_nt: TGTGCCAGCAGCCAAGAAGGGGCAACCGTTCCCGAAAAACTGTTTTTT
d_call: .
clone_size: .
v_call: TRBV3-1
j_call: TRBJ1-4

cdr3_aa: CASSFRALLLYGYTF
cdr3_nt: TGTGCCAGCAGTTTTAGGGCCCTCCTTCTCTATGGCTACACCTTC
d_call: .
clone_size: .
v_call: TRBV12-3/TRBV12-4
j_call: TRBJ1-2

cdr3_aa: CASSTRGRQPQHF
cdr3_nt: TGTGCCAGCAGCACCAGGGGTCGTCAGCCCCAGCATTTT
d_call: .
clone_size: .
v_call: TRBV7-2
j_call: TRBJ1-5

cdr3_aa: CASSTIGAGNTEAFF
cdr3_nt: TGTGCCAGCAGTACCATAGGGGCGGGGAACACTGAAGCTTTCTTT
d_call: .
clone_size: .
v_call: TRBV6-5
j_call: TRBJ1-1

cdr3_aa: CASSSTGVTEAFF
cdr3_nt: TGTGCCAGCAGCTCTACAGGGGTCACTGAAGCTTTCTTT
d_call: TRBD1
clone_size: many
v_call: TRBV5-5
j_call: TRBJ1-1